The T cell receptor (beta chain) under discussion was sequenced for a study of blood T cell repertoires in COVID-19. For the study at large: Sites across the United States, Italy and Spain contributed samples from acute and convalescent COVID-19. Sample material is recorded as cDNA or gDNA derived from T cells, B-cell-depleted T cells, or PBMCs.

Original methodology: Reference gene primer amplification yielded estimated nucleated cell counts. Only in-frame clones appear in the TCRdb table, and some are missing; sequencing was by immunoSEQ multiplex PCR. V and J calls and clone size come straight from that table; D and trimming were deduced from the DNA. The repertoire holds about 140,000 clones, roughly 86% seen once, with roughly 5% in the top ten. CDR1 MNHNY and CDR2 SVGAGI come from the germline V gene (reference sequence). This CDR3 spans 13 amino acids. After removal of 10 bases from V and 2 bases from J, the junction contained 7 bases not matched to a gene.

Input material: peripheral blood. The sequence was collected from a human donor in a cohort sampled during active COVID-19. The chain employs TRBV6-6 and TRBJ2-7; 8 nucleotides align to TRBD1. The CDR3 sequence is CATAADRAYEQYF. The CDR3, as DNA: TGTGCCACAGCGGCGGACAGGGCCTACGAGCAGTACTTC.